Presented here are 8 T cell receptor beta chains from one specimen sequenced in a study of T cells in tumors after PD-1 blockade. Measured with immunoSEQ multiplex PCR; TCRdb has only the in-frame clones, and not every one. The profile shows more than 12,000 clones, around two thirds of them singletons. Sequences were derived from tumor tissue, sampled after anti-PD-1 treatment. All receptors derive from a human donor with cutaneous squamous cell carcinoma.

The chain carries TRBV6-8 and TRBJ1-4, with 9 nucleotides matching TRBD1. Trimming took 6 bases from V and 12 from J; bases not matched to a gene: 14. The CDR3 contains 15 residues. CDR1 MNHGY and CDR2 SAAAGT come from the germline V gene. CDR3 region: CASSTGTGRVNELFF. Here the CDR3 DNA reads TGTGCCAGCAGCACCGGGACAGGGCGGGTGAATGAACTGTTTTTT.

This clone was seen just once. V gene TRBV4-1 combines with J gene TRBJ2-1; TRBD2 matches 8 bases. V was pared by 5 bases and J by 4 bases, with 16 bases of the junction left unmatched. CDR1 is MGHRA and CDR2 is YSYEKL in the germline V gene. The CDR3 has 18 residues. For the CDR3, the DNA is TGCGCCAGCAGCACCGATCGGCGTACTAGCGGACCGTACAATGAGCAGTTCTTC. Protein sequence: CASSTDRRTSGPYNEQFF.

J is TRBJ1-5 and V is TRBV19; tentative D call: TRBD1 (6 bases). The CDR3 runs 15 residues. Trimming removed 8 bases at V and 0 bases at J, with 14 bases between. The germline V gene encodes CDR1 LNHDA and CDR2 SQIVND (reference sequence). The CDR3 protein is CASWTASYSNQPQHF. CDR3 nucleotide sequence: TGTGCCAGTTGGACAGCCTCCTATAGCAATCAGCCCCAGCATTTT.

This sequence joins TRBV9 and TRBJ1-3, with D hard to call. V lost 0 bases to trimming and J lost 3 bases, with 7 bases between them. From germline, CDR1 is SGDLS and CDR2 YYNGEE. The CDR3 is 14 residues long. CDR3 coding DNA: TGTGCCAGCAGCGTAGGTGGGGTTGGAAACACCATATATTTT. Encoded protein: CASSVGGVGNTIYF.

The chain couples TRBV3-1 (or the pseudogene TRBV3-2) to TRBJ2-3; D unclear. V was cut by 0 bases and J by 4 bases, with 5 bases left in between. Germline V gene sequence: CDR1 LGHDT, CDR2 YNNKEL (reference sequence). The CDR3 sequence is 13 residues long. Here the CDR3 DNA reads TGTGCCAGCAGCCAAGAAGGGCCAGATACGCAGTATTTT. It specifies CASSQEGPDTQYF.

DNA of the CDR3: TGTGCCAGCAGCCGGACAGGGAACGAGCAGTACTTC. It translates to CASSRTGNEQYF. This chain uses TRBV6-5 with TRBJ2-7, with 8 positions matching TRBD1. The CDR3 is 12 residues long. V gave up 6 bases and J gave up 5 bases; unmatched junction bases: 3. Looked up from germline, CDR1 is MNHEY and CDR2 is SVGAGI.

Sample share makes this clone large. The gene calls are TRBV9 and TRBJ2-1, with 11 positions matching TRBD2. This CDR3 is built from 15 residues. The V gene end was trimmed by 0 bases and the J gene end by 6 bases; junction bases not matched to a gene: 2. The germline V gene has CDR1 SGDLS and CDR2 YYNGEE. The CDR3 DNA follows: TGTGCCAGCAGCGTAGATACTAGCGGGGGCAATGAGCAGTTCTTC. Amino acids: CASSVDTSGGNEQFF.

The chain uses TRBV29-1 and TRBJ2-3; D is unresolved. Looked up from germline, CDR1 is SQVTM and CDR2 is ANQGSEA. This CDR3 is built from 12 residues. Trimming removed 3 bases from V and 1 base from J, with 5 bases in between. The CDR3: CSVDGGTDTQYF. DNA of the CDR3: TGCAGCGTTGACGGCGGCACAGATACGCAGTATTTT.